Listed here are 10 T cell receptor beta chains from one sample, sequenced in a study of identical twins. One entry per CDR3 protein results from TCRdb running MiXCR on the 5' RACE reads. The sample records under 800,000 distinct CDR3 sequences, over 20% being singletons. These same records also appear under a second study, on T cells expressing NK-cell markers.

Sequencing was done on a sample of PBMCs. The source of these receptors is a woman younger than 30 in good health.

The chain joins TRBV11-2 to TRBJ2-7; D may be TRBD2 (6 bases). The CDR3 is 14 amino acids. Germline V gene lookup returns CDR1 SGHAT and CDR2 FQNNGV. Trimming took off 3 bases at V and 0 bases at J, with 9 bases between the two ends. CDR3 in amino acids: CASSFGSNSYEQYF. CDR3 sequence (DNA): TGTGCCAGCAGCTTCGGGAGCAACTCCTACGAGCAGTACTTC.

The chain uses TRBV7-9 and TRBJ1-1; D may be TRBD1 (5 bases). Per germline, CDR1 SEHNR and CDR2 FQNEAQ (reference sequence). There are 15 residues in the CDR3. With 5 bases removed from V and 0 bases from J, the gap between germline ends came to 13 bases. The CDR3 spells CASSTPGRLNTEAFF. The CDR3 DNA sequence: TGTGCCAGCAGCACCCCGGGACGGCTGAACACTGAAGCTTTCTTT.

This clonotype was detected a few times. The chain is built from TRBV9 and TRBJ1-2, with D possibly TRBD1 on 5 matching bases. CDR1 is SGDLS, CDR2 YYNGEE, per germline. The CDR3 length is 14 residues. V was trimmed by 7 bases and J by 3 bases, leaving 16 bases between them. The CDR3 DNA sequence: TGTGCCAGCGCCGCAACGACAGCAGACTATGGCTACACCTTC. Protein: CASAATTADYGYTF.

On this clonotype itself: A junction boundary mismatches the germline segment, possibly from a read error. The chain joins TRBV20-1 to TRBJ2-4; D remains ambiguous. The CDR3 has 13 amino acids. Germline V gives CDR1 DFQATT, CDR2 SNEGSKA (reference sequence). CDR3 nucleotide sequence: TGCCGTGCTAGAGCAGAGGCCAAAAACATTCAGTACTTC. Protein product: CRARAEAKNIQYF.

There are a few counts of this clonotype. The chain uses TRBV7-2 and TRBJ2-3, with 10 bases fitting TRBD2. Germline V CDR1 and CDR2: SGHTA, FQGNSA. V shed 2 bases and J 4 bases; nucleotides not matched to a gene: 6. The CDR3 loop spans 16 amino acids. DNA for the CDR3: TGTGCCAGCAGCTTAAGTGCCAGCGGGAGGGCAGATACGCAGTATTTT. Amino acid sequence: CASSLSASGRADTQYF.

This clonotype was picked up many times. The chain links TRBV13 to TRBJ1-1, with D possibly TRBD1 on 6 matching bases. The CDR3 has 16 residues. The V and J ends lost 6 bases and 4 bases respectively, with 21 bases between them. Germline CDR1 PRHDT, CDR2 FYEKMQ (reference sequence). CDR3 amino acids: CASSLNRDTKSTEAFF. In DNA form, the CDR3 reads TGTGCCAGCAGTCTCAACCGGGACACGAAGTCCACTGAAGCTTTCTTT. Together with reference TRBV13 and TRBJ1-1, the CDR3 gives the full variable domain: AAGVIQSPRHLIKEKRETATLKCYPIPRHDTVYWYQQGPGQDPQFLISFYEKMQSDKGSIPDRFSAQQFSDYHSELNMSSLELGDSALYFCASSLNRDTKSTEAFFGQGTRLTVV.

There are a few counts of this clonotype. The chain couples TRBV20-1 to TRBJ2-5; TRBD1 matches at 7 bases. The V and J ends lost 5 bases and 9 bases, in that order; junction bases with no gene match: 6. CDR3 size: 11 residues. Germline V lookup: CDR1 DFQATT, CDR2 SNEGSKA (reference sequence). In DNA, the CDR3 is TGCAGTGCTGACAGGGTTCAGGCCCAGTACTTC. This encodes CSADRVQAQYF.

This clonotype appeared a few times. V is TRBV20-1 and J is TRBJ2-7, with D perhaps TRBD1 (7 bases). Trimming removed 1 base from V and 4 bases from J, with 17 bases in between. The CDR3 has 15 amino acids. CDR1 is DFQATT and CDR2 is SNEGSKA in the germline V gene (reference sequence). The CDR3 region has the DNA TGCAGTGCTAGAGCTACGGGCAGGGGGAGGTACGAGCAGTACTTC. Protein sequence: CSARATGRGRYEQYF.

Comments on this clonotype: The junction departs from the called germline gene at one end, perhaps through a read error. The chain carries TRBV6-6 and TRBJ1-6, with no clear D. The CDR3 runs 12 residues. Germline CDR1 MNHNY, CDR2 SVGAGI (reference sequence). CDR3 region: CASRSDYSPLHF. DNA of the CDR3: TGTGCCAGCAGGTCGGACTATTCGCCCCTCCACTTT.

The rearrangement joins TRBV7-9 to TRBJ1-1; no definite D call. Per germline, CDR1 SEHNR and CDR2 FQNEAQ (reference sequence). V lost 6 bases and J lost 1, with 9 bases in between. The CDR3 loop spans 13 amino acids. The DNA for the CDR3 is TGTGCCAGCAGTAGGTCGGGGAACACTGAAGCTTTCTTT. It yields the protein CASSRSGNTEAFF.